Listed below are T cell receptor beta chains from one sample, sequenced in a study of T-cell memory formation after mild COVID-19. TCRdb re-derived calls from the 5' RACE reads in MiXCR, one entry per CDR3 protein. The sample carries roughly 340,000 distinct CDR3 sequences, 20% to 25% recorded once. Sequenced input: PBMCs or a T cell subset sorted from them (not recorded which). These receptors came from a man younger than 35 who had mild COVID-19 (a few samples of this study predate the infection). Cell type and time point are not known. Both conserved end residues are trimmed from each CDR3.

TRBV24-1	TRBJ1-1	ATSDRRGNGF
TRBV19	TRBJ1-2	ASTRQENYGYT
TRBV7-9	TRBJ2-7	ASSLSLEQY
TRBV29-1	TRBJ2-2	SVATPNTGELF
TRBV30	TRBJ1-1	AWRRLNTEAF
TRBV29-1	TRBJ2-1	SVRQGNKNEQF
TRBV5-1	TRBJ1-1	ASSFWTGGNTEAF
TRBV7-9	TRBJ1-2	ASSLNRAGGYT
TRBV7-6	TRBJ2-2	AVAAGGPVGELF
TRBV15	TRBJ2-5	ATSRGNQETQY
TRBV24-1	TRBJ1-2	ATSDAHYGYT
TRBV5-1	TRBJ2-5	ASSVEGPQETQY
TRBV12-3/TRBV12-4	TRBJ2-7	ASSFVGGRNEQY
TRBV29-1	TRBJ1-1	SVEGQGATEAF
TRBV7-3	TRBJ2-2	ASSLGSTSTGELF
TRBV27	TRBJ2-3	ASSPQRQGKDTQY
TRBV11-2	TRBJ2-3	ASAGAPLGTDTQY
TRBV18	TRBJ1-1	ASSAGGNTEAF
TRBV7-2	TRBJ2-4	ASRPLANAKNIQY
TRBV12-3/TRBV12-4	TRBJ1-2	ASSRGQGAGYGYT
TRBV2	TRBJ2-1	ATRGGSSYNEQF
TRBV12-3/TRBV12-4	TRBJ1-1	ASSPPGSANTEAF
TRBV5-1	TRBJ2-1	ASSPTGTSGHNEQF
TRBV12-3/TRBV12-4	TRBJ1-2	ASSFNSRGGYT
TRBV3-1	TRBJ2-7	ASSQRDRSGLEQY
TRBV12-3/TRBV12-4	TRBJ2-4	ASSPGTPKNIQY
TRBV7-3	TRBJ2-2	ASSSGLAGAKDTGELF
TRBV4-2	TRBJ2-5	ASSQEGLAAVAQY
TRBV11-2	TRBJ2-1	ASSSGARTYNEQF
TRBV11-2	TRBJ2-3	ASSDGTSGGADTQY
TRBV10-2	TRBJ2-5	ASSPSRLGETQY
TRBV7-2	TRBJ1-5	ASSGTGTVGNQPQH
TRBV27	TRBJ1-1	ASSLDSEVNTEAF
TRBV29-1	TRBJ2-4	SVGGDVSNIQY
TRBV6-5	TRBJ2-7	ASAMTGGKAYEQY
TRBV12-3/TRBV12-4	TRBJ1-2	ASSLDQGYYT
TRBV4-2	TRBJ2-7	ASSHLPTASSYEQY
TRBV9	TRBJ2-7	ASSVQGVLDEQY
TRBV4-2	TRBJ2-3	ASSQDRWGVDTQY
TRBV11-2	TRBJ1-6	ASSPRGVRANNSPLH
TRBV7-3	TRBJ1-1	ASSAGPGGNTEAF
TRBV7-2	TRBJ2-3	ASSLLAGLATDTQY
TRBV7-9	TRBJ1-3	ASSFGTGGGNTIY
TRBV6-2/TRBV6-3	TRBJ2-1	ASSRSSREQF
TRBV5-6	TRBJ2-3	ASSLGGTGDSTDTQY
TRBV5-1	TRBJ2-3	ASSHSRTGITDTQY
TRBV20-1	TRBJ1-1	TRVAHTEAF
TRBV20-1	TRBJ2-5	SASTGYQETQY
TRBV7-6	TRBJ2-3	ASSSYAGTDTQY
TRBV7-6	TRBJ1-6	ASSLQPLQPGSSYNSPLH
TRBV11-2	TRBJ2-1	ASSFGVGFSYNEQF
TRBV10-3	TRBJ2-1	AASGGYEQF